The sequence of this T cell receptor beta chain was determined in a study of blood T cell repertoires in COVID-19. Background on the study: Specimens from acute and convalescent COVID-19 originated in the United States, Italy and Spain. PBMCs, B-cell-depleted T cells, or T cells were the source of the cDNA or gDNA that made up the material.

Authors' processing steps: Counts of nucleated cells, estimated from reference gene primer amplification, were obtained. Generated by immunoSEQ multiplex PCR, the TCRdb table keeps only in-frame clones and is missing some. V and J calls and clone size are as listed in that table; D and trimming were resolved from the DNA. The repertoire includes a few hundred thousand clones, around 82% of them detected once, and under 3.5% sits in the top ten. The CDR3 covers 14 residues. The V gene end was trimmed by 3 bases and the J gene end by 3 bases; junction bases not matched to a gene: 4. Germline CDR1 and CDR2: KGHSH and LQKENI.

This rearrangement joins TRBV18 to TRBJ2-7, with 8 bases fitting TRBD2. The clonotype originates from a woman aged 18-30 years with acute or convalescent COVID-19. Sequencing input: peripheral blood. CDR3 sequence: CASSPTGTSYEQYF. The DNA of the CDR3 is TGTGCCAGCTCACCCACCGGGACTAGCTACGAGCAGTACTTC.